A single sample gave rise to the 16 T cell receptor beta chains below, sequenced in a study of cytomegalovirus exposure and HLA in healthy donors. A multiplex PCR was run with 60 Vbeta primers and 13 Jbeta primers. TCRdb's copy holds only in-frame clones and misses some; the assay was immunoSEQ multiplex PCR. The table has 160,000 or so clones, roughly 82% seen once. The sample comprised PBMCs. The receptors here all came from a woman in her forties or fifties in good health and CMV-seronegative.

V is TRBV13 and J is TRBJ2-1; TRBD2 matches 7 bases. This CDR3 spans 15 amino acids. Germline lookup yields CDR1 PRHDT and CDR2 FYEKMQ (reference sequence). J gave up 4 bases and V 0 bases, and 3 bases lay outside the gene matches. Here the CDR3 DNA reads TGTGCCAGCAGCTTAGGCGGGGGGAGATACAATGAGCAGTTCTTC. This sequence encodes CASSLGGGRYNEQFF. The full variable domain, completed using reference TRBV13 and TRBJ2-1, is AAGVIQSPRHLIKEKRETATLKCYPIPRHDTVYWYQQGPGQDPQFLISFYEKMQSDKGSIPDRFSAQQFSDYHSELNMSSLELGDSALYFCASSLGGGRYNEQFFGPGTRLTVL.

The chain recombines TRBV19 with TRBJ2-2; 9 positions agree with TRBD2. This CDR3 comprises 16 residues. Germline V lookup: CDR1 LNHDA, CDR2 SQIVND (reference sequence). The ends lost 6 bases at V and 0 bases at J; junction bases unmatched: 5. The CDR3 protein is CASSTSGGSNTGELFF. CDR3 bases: TGTGCCAGTAGCACGAGCGGGGGGTCGAACACCGGGGAGCTGTTTTTT.

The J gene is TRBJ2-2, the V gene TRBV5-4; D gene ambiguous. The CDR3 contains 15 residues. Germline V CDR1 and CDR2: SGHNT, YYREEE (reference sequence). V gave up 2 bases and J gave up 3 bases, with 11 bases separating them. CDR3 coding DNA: TGTGCCAGCAGCTTCTCTCCTAGAGACACCGGGGAGCTGTTTTTT. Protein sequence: CASSFSPRDTGELFF.

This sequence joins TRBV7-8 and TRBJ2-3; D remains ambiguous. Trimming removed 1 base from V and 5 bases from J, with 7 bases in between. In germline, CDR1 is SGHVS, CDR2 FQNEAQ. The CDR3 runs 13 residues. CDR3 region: CASSLGWLDTQYF. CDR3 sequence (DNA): TGTGCCAGCAGCTTAGGGTGGCTAGATACGCAGTATTTT. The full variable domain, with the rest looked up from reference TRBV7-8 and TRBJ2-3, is GAGVSQSPRYKVAKRGQDVALRCDPISGHVSLFWYQQALGQGPEFLTYFQNEAQLDKSGLPSDRFFAERPEGSVSTLKIQRTQQEDSAVYLCASSLGWLDTQYFGPGTRLTVL.

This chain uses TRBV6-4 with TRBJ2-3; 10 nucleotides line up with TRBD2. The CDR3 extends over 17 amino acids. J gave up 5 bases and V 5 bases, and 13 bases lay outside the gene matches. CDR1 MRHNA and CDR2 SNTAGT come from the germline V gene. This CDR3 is CASSKRWTSGKLDTQYF. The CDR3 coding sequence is TGTGCCAGCAGTAAACGCTGGACTAGCGGAAAACTAGATACGCAGTATTTT.

CDR3: CASGGQGGRETQYF. The DNA of the CDR3 is TGTGCCAGCGGAGGACAGGGAGGACGGGAGACCCAGTACTTC. This chain joins TRBV2 and TRBJ2-5; 8 positions agree with TRBD1. The CDR3 spans 14 residues. Germline V gene data show CDR1 as SNHLY and CDR2 as FYNNEI. Germline trimming cut 8 bases from V and 5 bases from J; bases unmatched to any gene: 10.

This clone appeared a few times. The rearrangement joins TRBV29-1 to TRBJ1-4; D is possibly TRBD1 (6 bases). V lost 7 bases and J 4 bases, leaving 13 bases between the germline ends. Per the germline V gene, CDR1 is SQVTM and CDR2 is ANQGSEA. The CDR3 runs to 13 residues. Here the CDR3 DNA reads TGCAGCGCCTTCGACAGGATTAATGAAAAACTGTTTTTT. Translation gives CSAFDRINEKLFF.

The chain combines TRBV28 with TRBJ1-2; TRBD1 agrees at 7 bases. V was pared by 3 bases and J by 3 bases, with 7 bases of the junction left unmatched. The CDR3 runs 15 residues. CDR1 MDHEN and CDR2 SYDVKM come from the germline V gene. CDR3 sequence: CASSLLGQSYYGYTF. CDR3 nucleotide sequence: TGTGCCAGCAGTTTGTTGGGACAGTCCTACTATGGCTACACCTTC.

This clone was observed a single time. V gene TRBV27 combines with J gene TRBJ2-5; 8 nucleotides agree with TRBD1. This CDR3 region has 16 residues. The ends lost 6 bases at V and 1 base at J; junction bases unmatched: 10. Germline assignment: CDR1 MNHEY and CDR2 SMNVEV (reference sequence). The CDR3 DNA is TGTGCCAGCAGCCCCCTGACAGGGGCCTCCCAAGAGACCCAGTACTTC. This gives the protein CASSPLTGASQETQYF.

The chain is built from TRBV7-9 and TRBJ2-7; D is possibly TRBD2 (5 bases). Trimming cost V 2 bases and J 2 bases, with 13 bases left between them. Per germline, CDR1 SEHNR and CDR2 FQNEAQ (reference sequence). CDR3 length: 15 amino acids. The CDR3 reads CASSLFVRDAYEQYF. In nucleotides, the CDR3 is TGTGCCAGCAGCTTATTCGTGAGGGATGCCTACGAGCAGTACTTC.

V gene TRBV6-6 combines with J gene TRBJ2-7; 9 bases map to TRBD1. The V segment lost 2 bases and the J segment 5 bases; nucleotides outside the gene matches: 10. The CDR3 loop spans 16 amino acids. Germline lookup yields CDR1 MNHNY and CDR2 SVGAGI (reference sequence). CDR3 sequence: CASSYASGTGWDEQYF. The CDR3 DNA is TGTGCCAGCAGTTACGCGTCCGGGACAGGGTGGGACGAGCAGTACTTC.

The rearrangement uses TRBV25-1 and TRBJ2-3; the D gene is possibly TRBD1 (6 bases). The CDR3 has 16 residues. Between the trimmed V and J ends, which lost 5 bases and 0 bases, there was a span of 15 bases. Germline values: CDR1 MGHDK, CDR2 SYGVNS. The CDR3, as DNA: TGTGCCAGCAGTCCTGACAGGTCTCCTAGCACAGATACGCAGTATTTT. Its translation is CASSPDRSPSTDTQYF.

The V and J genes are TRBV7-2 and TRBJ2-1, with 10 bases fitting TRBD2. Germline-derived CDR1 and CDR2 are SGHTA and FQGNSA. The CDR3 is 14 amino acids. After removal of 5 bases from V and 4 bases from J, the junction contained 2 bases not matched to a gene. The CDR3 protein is CASSISGGYNEQFF. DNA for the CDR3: TGTGCCAGCAGCATTAGCGGGGGGTACAATGAGCAGTTCTTC.

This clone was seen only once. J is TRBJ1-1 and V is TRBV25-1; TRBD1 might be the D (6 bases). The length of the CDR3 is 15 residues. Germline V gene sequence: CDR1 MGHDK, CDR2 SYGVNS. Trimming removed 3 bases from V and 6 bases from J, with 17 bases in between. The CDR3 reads CASSENVGGLAEAFF. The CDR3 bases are TGTGCCAGCAGTGAGAATGTAGGGGGTTTGGCTGAAGCTTTCTTT. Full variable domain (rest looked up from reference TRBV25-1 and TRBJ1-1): EADIYQTPRYLVIGTGKKITLECSQTMGHDKMYWYQQDPGMELHLIHYSYGVNSTEKGDLSSESTVSRIRTEHFPLTLESARPSHTSQYLCASSENVGGLAEAFFGQGTRLTVV.

DNA for the CDR3: TGTGCCAGTACCCAGGGGGGCATCCCCCAGCATTTT. Its protein is CASTQGGIPQHF. The chain uses TRBV19 and TRBJ1-5, with 7 nucleotides matching TRBD1. This CDR3 region has 12 residues. V lost 7 bases to trimming and J lost 10 bases; unmatched junction nucleotides: 7. The germline V gene has CDR1 LNHDA and CDR2 SQIVND (reference sequence). Full variable domain (remainder filled in from reference TRBV19 and TRBJ1-5): DGGITQSPKYLFRKEGQNVTLSCEQNLNHDAMYWYRQDPGQGLRLIYYSQIVNDFQKGDIAEGYSVSREKKESFPLTVTSAQKNPTAFYLCASTQGGIPQHFGDGTRLSIL.

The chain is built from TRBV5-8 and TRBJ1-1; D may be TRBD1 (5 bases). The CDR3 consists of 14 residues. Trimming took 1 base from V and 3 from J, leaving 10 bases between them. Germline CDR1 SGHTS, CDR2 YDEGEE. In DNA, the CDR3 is TGTGCCAGCAGCTTGAAAGGGGCATACACTGAAGCTTTCTTT. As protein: CASSLKGAYTEAFF. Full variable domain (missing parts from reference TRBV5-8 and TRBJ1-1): EAGVTQSPTHLIKTRGQQATLRCSPISGHTSVYWYQQALGLGLQFLLWYDEGEERNRGNFPPRFSGRQFPNYSSELNVNALELEDSALYLCASSLKGAYTEAFFGQGTRLTVV.